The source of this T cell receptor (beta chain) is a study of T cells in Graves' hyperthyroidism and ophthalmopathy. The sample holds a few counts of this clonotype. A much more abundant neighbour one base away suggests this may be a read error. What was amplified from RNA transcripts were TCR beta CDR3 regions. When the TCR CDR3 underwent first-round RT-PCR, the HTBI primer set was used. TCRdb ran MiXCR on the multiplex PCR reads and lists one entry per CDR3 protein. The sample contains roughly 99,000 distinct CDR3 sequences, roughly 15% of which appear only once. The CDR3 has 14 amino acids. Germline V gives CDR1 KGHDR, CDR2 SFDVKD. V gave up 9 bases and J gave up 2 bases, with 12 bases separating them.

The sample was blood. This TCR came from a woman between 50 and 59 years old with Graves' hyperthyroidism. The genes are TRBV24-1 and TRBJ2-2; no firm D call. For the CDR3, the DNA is TGTGCCACCGGCCCTGGGGATAACACCGGGGAGCTGTTTTTT. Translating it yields CATGPGDNTGELFF.